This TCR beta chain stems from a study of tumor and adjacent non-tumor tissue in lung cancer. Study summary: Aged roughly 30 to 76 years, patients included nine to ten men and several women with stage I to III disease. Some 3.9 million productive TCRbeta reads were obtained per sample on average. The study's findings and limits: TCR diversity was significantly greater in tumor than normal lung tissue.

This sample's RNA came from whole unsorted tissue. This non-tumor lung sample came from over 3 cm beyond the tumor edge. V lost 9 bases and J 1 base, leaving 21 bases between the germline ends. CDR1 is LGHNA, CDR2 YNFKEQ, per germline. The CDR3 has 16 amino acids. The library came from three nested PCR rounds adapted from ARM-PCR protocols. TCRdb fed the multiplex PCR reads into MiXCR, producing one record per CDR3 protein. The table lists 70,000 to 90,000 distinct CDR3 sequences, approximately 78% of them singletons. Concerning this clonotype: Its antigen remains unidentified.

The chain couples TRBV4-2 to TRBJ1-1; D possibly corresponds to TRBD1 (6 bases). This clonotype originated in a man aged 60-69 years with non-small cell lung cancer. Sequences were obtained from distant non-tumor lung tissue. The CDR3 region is CASGQVGQLENTEAFF. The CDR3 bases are TGTGCCAGTGGCCAAGTTGGACAGCTTGAGAACACTGAAGCTTTCTTT.